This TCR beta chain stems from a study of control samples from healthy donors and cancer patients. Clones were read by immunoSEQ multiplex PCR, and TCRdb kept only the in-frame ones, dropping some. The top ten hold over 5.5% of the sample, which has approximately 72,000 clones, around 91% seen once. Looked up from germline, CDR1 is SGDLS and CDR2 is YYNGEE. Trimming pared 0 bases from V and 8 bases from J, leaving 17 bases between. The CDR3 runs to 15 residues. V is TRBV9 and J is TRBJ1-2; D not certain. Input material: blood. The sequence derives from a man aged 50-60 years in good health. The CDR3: CASSVEASRVFGYTF. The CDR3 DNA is TGTGCCAGCAGCGTAGAGGCCAGTCGAGTATTCGGCTACACCTTC. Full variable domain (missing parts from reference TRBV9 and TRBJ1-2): DSGVTQTPKHLITATGQRVTLRCSPRSGDLSVYWYQQSLDQGLQFLIQYYNGEERAKGNILERFSAQQFPDLHSELNLSSLELGDSALYFCASSVEASRVFGYTFGSGTRLTVV.